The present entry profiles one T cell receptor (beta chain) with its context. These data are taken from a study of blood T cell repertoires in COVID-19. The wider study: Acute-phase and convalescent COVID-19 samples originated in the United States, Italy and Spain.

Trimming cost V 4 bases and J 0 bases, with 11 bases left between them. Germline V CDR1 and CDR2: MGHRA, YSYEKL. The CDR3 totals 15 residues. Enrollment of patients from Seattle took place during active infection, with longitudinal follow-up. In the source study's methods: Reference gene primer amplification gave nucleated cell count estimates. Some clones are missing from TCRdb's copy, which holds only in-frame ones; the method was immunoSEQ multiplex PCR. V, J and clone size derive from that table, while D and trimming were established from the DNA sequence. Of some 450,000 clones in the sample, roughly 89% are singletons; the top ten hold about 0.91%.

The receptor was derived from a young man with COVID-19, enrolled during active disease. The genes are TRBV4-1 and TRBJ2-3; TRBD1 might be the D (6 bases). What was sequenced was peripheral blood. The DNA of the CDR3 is TGCGCCAGCAGCCTACAGGGCTCTAGCACAGATACGCAGTATTTT. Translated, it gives CASSLQGSSTDTQYF.